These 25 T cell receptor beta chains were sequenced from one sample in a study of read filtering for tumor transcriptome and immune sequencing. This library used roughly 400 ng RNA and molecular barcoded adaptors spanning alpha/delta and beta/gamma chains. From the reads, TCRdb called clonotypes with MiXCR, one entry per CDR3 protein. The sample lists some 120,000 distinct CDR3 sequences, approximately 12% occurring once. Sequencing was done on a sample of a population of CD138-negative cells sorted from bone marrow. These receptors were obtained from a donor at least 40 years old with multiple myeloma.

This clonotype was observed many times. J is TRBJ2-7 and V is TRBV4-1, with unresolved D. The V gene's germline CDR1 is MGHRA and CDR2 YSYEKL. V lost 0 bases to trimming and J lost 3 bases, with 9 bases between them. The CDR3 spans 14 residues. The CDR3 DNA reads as TGCGCCAGCAGCCAAGAATGGTCGGGCTACGAGCAGTACTTC. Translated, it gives CASSQEWSGYEQYF.

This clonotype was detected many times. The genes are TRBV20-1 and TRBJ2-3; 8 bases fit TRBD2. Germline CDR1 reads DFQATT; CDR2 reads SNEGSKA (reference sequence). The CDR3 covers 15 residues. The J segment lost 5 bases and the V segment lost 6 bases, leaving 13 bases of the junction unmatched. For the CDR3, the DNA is TGCAGTGCCATCCAGTGGTCTAGCGGGTTAGATACGCAGTATTTT. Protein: CSAIQWSSGLDTQYF.

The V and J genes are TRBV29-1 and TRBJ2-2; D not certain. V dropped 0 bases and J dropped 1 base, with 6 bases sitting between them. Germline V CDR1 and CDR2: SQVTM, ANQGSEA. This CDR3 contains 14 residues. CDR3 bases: TGCAGCGTTGAAGAACACGTGAACACCGGGGAGCTGTTTTTT. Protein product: CSVEEHVNTGELFF.

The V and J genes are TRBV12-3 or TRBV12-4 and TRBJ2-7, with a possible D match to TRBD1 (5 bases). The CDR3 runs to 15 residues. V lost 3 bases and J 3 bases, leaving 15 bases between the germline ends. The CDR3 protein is CASSFGYVDNYEQYF. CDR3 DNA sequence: TGTGCCAGCAGTTTTGGCTATGTGGACAACTACGAGCAGTACTTC.

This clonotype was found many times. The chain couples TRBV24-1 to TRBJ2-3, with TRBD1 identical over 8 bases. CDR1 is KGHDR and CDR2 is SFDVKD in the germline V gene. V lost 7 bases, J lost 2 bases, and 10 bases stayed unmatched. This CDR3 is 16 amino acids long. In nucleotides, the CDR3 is TGTGCCACCAGCAGCGGACAGGGAGGAACCACAGATACGCAGTATTTT. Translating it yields CATSSGQGGTTDTQYF.

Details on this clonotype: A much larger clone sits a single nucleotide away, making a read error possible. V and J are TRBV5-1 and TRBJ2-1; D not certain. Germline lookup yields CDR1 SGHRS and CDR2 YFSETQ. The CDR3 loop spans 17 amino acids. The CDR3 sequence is CASSLGSGPSSYKEQFF. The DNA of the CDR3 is TGCGCCAGCAGCTTGGGTTCCGGGCCAAGCTCCTACAAGGAGCAGTTCTTC. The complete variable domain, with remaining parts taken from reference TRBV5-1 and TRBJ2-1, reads KAGVTQTPRYLIKTRGQQVTLSCSPISGHRSVSWYQQTPGQGLQFLFEYFSETQRNKGNFPGRFSGRQFSNSRSEMNVSTLELGDSALYLCASSLGSGPSSYKEQFFGPGTRLTVL.

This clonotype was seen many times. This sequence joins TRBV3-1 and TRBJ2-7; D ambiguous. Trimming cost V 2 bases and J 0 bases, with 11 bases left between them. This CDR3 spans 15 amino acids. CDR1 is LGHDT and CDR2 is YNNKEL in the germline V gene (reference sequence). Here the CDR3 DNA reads TGTGCCAGCAGCCAACACGGCGTGAACTCCTACGAGCAGTACTTC. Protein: CASSQHGVNSYEQYF.

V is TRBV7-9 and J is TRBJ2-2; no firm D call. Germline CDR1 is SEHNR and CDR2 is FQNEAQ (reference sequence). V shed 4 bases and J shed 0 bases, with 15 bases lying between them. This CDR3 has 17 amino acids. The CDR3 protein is CASSSNQVGANTGELFF. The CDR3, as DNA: TGTGCCAGCAGCTCCAACCAAGTTGGAGCGAACACCGGGGAGCTGTTTTTT. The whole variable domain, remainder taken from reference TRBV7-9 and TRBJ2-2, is DTGVSQNPRHKITKRGQNVTFRCDPISEHNRLYWYRQTLGQGPEFLTYFQNEAQLEKSRLLSDRFSAERPKGSFSTLEIQRTEQGDSAMYLCASSSNQVGANTGELFFGEGSRLTVL.

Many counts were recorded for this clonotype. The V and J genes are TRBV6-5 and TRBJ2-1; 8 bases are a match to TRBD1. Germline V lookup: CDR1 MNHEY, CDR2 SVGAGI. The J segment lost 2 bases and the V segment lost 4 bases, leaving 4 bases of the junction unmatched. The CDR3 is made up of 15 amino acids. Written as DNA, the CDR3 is TGTGCCAGCAGTTTGGACAGGGACCCCTACAATGAGCAGTTCTTC. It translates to CASSLDRDPYNEQFF.

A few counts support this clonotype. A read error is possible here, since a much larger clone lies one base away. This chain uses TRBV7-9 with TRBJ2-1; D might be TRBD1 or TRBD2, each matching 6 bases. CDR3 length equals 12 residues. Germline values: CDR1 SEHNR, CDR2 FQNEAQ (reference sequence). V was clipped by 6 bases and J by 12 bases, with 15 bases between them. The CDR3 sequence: CASRSGGGGQFF. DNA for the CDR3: TGTGCCAGCAGATCTGGAGGGGGAGGGCAGTTCTTC.

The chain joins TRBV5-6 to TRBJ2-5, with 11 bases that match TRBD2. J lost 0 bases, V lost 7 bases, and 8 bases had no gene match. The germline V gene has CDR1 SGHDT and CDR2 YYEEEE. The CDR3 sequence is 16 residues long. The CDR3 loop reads CASGLVTSGDQETQYF. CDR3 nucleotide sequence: TGTGCCAGCGGCCTCGTGACTAGCGGGGACCAAGAGACCCAGTACTTC.

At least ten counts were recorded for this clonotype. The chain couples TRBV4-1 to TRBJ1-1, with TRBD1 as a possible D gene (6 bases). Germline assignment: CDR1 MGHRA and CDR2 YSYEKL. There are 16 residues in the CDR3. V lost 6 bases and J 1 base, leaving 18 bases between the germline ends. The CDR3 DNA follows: TGCGCCAGCAGTCCCCGAAGGGGGATTGGGAACACTGAAGCTTTCTTT. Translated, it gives CASSPRRGIGNTEAFF.

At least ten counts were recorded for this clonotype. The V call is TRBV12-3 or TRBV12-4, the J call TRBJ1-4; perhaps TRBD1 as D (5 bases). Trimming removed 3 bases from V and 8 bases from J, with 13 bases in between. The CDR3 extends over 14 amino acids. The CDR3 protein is CASSFQGTYEKLFF. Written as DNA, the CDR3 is TGTGCCAGCAGTTTCCAGGGAACCTACGAAAAACTGTTTTTT.

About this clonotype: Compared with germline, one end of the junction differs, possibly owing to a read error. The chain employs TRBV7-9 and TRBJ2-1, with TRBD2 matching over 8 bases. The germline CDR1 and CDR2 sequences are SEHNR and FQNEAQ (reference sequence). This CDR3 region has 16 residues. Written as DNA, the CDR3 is TGTGCCAACAGCAATCAGCCGGGACTAGATGGCAATGAGCAGTTCTTC. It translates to CANSNQPGLDGNEQFF. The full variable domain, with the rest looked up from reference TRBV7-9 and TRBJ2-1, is DTGVSQNPRHKITKRGQNVTFRCDPISEHNRLYWYRQTLGQGPEFLTYFQNEAQLEKSRLLSDRFSAERPKGSFSTLEIQRTEQGDSAMYLCANSNQPGLDGNEQFFGPGTRLTVL.

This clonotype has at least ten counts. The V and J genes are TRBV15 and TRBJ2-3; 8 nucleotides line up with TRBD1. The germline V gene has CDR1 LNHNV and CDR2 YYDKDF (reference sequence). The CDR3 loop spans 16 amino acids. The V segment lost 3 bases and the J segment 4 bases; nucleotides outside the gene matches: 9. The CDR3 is CATSSGLRGLADTQYF. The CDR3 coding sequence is TGTGCCACCAGCAGTGGCCTCAGGGGGCTGGCAGATACGCAGTATTTT.

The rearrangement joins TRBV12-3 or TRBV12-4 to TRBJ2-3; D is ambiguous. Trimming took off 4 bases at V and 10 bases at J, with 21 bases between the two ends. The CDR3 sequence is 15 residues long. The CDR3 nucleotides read TGTGCCAGCAGTTCCTCATCCAAAGGCGCGGATGCGCAGTATTTT. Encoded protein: CASSSSSKGADAQYF.

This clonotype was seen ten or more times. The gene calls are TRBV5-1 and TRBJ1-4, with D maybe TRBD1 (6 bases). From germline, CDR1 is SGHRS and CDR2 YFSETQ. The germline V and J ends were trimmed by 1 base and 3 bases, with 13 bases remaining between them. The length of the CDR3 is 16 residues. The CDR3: CASSLRGGRSNEKLFF. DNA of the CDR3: TGCGCCAGCAGCTTGCGGGGGGGCAGGTCTAATGAAAAACTGTTTTTT.

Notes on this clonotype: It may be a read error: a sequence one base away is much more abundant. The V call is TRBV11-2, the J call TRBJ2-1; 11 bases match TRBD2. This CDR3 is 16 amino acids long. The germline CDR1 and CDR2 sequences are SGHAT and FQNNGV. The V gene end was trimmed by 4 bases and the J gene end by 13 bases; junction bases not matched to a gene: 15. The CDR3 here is CASSSRGLAGQESQFF. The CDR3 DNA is TGTGCCAGCAGCTCGCGCGGACTAGCGGGTCAAGAGAGCCAGTTCTTC. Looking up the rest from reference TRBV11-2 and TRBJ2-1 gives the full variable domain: EAGVAQSPRYKIIEKRQSVAFWCNPISGHATLYWYQQILGQGPKLLIQFQNNGVVDDSQLPKDRFSAERLKGVDSTLKIQPAKLEDSAVYLCASSSRGLAGQESQFFGPGTRLTVL.

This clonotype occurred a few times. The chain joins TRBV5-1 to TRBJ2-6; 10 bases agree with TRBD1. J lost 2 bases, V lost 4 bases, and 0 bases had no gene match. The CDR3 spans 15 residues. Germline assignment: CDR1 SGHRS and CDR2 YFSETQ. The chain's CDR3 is CASSGTGAGANVLTF. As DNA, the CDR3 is TGCGCCAGCAGCGGGACAGGGGCTGGGGCCAACGTCCTGACTTTC.

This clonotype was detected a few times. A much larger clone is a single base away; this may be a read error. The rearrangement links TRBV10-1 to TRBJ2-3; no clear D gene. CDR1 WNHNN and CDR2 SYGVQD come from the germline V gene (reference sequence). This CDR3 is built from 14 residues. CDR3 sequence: CASSEAGGTATQYF. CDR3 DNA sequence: TGCGCCAGCAGTGAAGCAGGCGGCACAGCTACGCAGTATTTT.

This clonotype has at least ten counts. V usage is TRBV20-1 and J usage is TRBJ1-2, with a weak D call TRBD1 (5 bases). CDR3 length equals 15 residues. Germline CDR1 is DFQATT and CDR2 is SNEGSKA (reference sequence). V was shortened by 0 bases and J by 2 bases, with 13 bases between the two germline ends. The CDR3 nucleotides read TGCAGTGCTAGAGATTCGAGCAGGGTAAACTATGGCTACACCTTC. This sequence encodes CSARDSSRVNYGYTF.

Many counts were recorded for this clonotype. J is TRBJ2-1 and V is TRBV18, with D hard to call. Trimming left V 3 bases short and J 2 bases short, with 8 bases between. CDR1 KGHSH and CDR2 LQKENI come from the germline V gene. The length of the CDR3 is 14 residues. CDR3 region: CASSPPRPYNEQFF. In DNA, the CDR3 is TGTGCCAGCTCACCGCCAAGGCCCTACAATGAGCAGTTCTTC.

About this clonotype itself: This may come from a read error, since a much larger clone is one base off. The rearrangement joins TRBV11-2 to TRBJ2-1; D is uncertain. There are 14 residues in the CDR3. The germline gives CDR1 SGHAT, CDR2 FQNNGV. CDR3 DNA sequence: TGTGCCAGCAGCTTAGCCCCCGAGTACAATGGGCAGTTCTTC. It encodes CASSLAPEYNGQFF.

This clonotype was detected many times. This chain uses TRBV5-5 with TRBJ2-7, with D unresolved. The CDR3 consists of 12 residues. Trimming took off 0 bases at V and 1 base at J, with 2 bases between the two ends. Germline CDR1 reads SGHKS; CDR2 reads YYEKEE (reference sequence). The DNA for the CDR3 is TGTGCCAGCAGCTTGGTTTCCTACGAGCAGTACTTC. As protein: CASSLVSYEQYF.

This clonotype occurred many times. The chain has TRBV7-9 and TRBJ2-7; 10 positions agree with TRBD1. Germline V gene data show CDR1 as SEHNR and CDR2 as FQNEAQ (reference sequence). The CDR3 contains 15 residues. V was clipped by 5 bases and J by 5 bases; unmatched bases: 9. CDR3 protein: CASSLLGTGDHEQYF. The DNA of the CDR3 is TGTGCCAGCAGCCTCCTGGGGACAGGGGACCACGAGCAGTACTTC.